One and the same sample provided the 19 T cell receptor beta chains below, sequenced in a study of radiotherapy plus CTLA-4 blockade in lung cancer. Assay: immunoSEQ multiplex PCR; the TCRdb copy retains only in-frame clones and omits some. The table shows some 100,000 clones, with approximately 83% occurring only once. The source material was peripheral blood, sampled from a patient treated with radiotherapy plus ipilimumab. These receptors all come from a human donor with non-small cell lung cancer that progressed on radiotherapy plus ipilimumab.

CDR3 in amino acids: CASSPREGYNSPLHF. The CDR3 region has the DNA TGTGCCAGCAGCCCCCGGGAGGGCTATAATTCACCCCTCCACTTT. The J gene is TRBJ1-6, the V gene TRBV14; D is unresolved. Germline-derived CDR1 and CDR2 are SGHDN and FVKESK. The germline V and J ends were trimmed by 4 bases and 3 bases, with 10 bases remaining between them. The CDR3 contains 15 residues.

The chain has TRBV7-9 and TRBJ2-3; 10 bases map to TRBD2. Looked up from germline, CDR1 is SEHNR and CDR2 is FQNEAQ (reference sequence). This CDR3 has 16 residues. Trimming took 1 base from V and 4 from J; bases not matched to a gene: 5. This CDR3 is CASSLGASGRPDTQYF. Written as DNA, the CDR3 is TGTGCCAGCAGCTTAGGTGCTAGCGGGAGACCAGATACGCAGTATTTT.

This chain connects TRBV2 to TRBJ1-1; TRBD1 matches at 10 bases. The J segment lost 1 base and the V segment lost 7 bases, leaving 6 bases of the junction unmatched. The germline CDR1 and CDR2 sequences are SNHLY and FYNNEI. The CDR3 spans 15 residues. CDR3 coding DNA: TGTGCCAGCAAGTCGGACAGGGGGTGGAACACTGAAGCTTTCTTT. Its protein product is CASKSDRGWNTEAFF.

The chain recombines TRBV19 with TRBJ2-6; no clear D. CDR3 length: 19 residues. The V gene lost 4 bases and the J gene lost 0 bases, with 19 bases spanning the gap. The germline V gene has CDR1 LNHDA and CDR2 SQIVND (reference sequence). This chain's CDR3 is CASSTTRIATISGANVLTF. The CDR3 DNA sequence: TGTGCCAGTAGTACCACCCGGATCGCTACCATCTCTGGGGCCAACGTCCTGACTTTC.

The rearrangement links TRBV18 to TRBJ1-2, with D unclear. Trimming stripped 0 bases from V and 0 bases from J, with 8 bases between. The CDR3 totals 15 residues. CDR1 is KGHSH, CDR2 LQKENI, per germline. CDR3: CASSPPRSSNYGYTF. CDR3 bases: TGTGCCAGCTCACCACCCCGGAGTTCTAACTATGGCTACACCTTC.

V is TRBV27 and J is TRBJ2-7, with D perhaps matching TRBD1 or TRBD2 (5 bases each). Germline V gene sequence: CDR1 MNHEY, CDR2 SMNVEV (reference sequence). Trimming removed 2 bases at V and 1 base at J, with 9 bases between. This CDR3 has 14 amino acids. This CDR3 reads CASSLREGSYEQYF. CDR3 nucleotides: TGTGCCAGCAGTTTACGAGAGGGGTCCTACGAGCAGTACTTC.

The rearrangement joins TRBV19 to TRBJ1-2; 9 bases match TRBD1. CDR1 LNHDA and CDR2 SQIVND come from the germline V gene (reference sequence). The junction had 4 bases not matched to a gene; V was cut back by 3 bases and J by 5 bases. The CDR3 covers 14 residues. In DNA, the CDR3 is TGTGCCAGTAGTATGGCGGGACAGGGTTATGGCTACACCTTC. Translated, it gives CASSMAGQGYGYTF.

The CDR3 DNA follows: TGTGCCAGCAGCAGGTCAGGGCTGGCTTTCTTT. It codes for CASSRSGLAFF. The chain links TRBV5-6 to TRBJ1-1; D is perhaps TRBD1 (5 bases). V was pared by 4 bases and J by 11 bases, with 12 bases between. The germline CDR1 and CDR2 sequences are SGHDT and YYEEEE. There are 11 residues in the CDR3.

This CDR3 is CASRLAGGTDTQYF. CDR3 bases: TGTGCCAGCAGACTAGCGGGAGGCACAGATACGCAGTATTTT. The V gene is TRBV27, the J gene TRBJ2-3; 11 bases agree with TRBD2. Unmatched junction bases numbered 0, after V lost 6 bases and J lost 1 base. This CDR3 is built from 14 residues. Per the germline V gene, CDR1 is MNHEY and CDR2 is SMNVEV (reference sequence).

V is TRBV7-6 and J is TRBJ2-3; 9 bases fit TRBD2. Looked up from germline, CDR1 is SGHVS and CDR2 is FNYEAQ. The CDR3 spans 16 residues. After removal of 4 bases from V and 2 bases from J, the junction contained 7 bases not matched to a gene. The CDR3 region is CASSSTSGELTDTQYF. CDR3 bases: TGTGCCAGCAGCTCGACTAGCGGAGAACTCACAGATACGCAGTATTTT.

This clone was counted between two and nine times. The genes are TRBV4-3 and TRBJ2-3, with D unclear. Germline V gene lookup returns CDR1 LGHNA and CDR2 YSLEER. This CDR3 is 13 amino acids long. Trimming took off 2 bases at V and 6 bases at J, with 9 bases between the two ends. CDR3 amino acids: CASSQSLADTQYF. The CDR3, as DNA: TGCGCCAGCAGCCAATCTCTGGCGGATACGCAGTATTTT.

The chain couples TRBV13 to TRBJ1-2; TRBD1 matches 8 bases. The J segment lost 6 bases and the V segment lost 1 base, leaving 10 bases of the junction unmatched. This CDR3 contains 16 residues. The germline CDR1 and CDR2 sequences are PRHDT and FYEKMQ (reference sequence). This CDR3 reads CASSLVGRGLSDGYTF. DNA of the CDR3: TGTGCCAGCAGCTTAGTGGGCAGGGGGCTTTCGGATGGCTACACCTTC.

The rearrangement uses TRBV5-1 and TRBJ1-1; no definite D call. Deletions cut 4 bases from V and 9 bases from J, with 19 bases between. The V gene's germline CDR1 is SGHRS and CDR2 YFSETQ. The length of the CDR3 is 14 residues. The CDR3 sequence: CASSPEKRMAKAFF. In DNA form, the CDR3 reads TGCGCCAGCAGCCCTGAAAAAAGGATGGCCAAAGCTTTCTTT.

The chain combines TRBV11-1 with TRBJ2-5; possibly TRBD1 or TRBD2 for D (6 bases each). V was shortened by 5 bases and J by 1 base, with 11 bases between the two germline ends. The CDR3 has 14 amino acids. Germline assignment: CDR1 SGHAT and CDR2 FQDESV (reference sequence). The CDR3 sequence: CASSGGTRQETQYF. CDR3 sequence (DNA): TGTGCCAGCAGCGGCGGGACACGCCAAGAGACCCAGTACTTC.

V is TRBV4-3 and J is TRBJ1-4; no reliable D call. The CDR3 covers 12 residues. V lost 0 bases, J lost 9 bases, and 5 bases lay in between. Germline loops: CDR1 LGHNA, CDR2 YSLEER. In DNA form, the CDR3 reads TGCGCCAGCAGCCAAGACAGAAAAAAACTGTTTTTT. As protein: CASSQDRKKLFF.

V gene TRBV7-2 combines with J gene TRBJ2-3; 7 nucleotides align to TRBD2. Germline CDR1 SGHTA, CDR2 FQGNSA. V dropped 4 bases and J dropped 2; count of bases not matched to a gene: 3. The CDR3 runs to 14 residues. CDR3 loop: CASSYSGPTDTQYF. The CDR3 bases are TGTGCCAGCAGCTATAGCGGGCCCACAGATACGCAGTATTTT.

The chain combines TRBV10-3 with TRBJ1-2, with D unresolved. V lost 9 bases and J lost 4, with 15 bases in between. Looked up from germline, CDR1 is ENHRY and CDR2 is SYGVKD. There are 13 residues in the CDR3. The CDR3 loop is CAIGNSGAYGYTF. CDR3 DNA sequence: TGTGCCATTGGGAACTCTGGTGCCTATGGCTACACCTTC.

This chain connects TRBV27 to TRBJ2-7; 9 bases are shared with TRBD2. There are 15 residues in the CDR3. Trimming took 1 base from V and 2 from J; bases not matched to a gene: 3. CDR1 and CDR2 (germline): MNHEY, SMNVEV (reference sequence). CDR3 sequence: CASSLLAGAPYEQYF. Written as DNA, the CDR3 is TGTGCCAGCAGTTTATTAGCGGGGGCCCCCTACGAGCAGTACTTC.

The CDR3 coding sequence is TGTGCCAGCAAGAGGGACAGGGAGGCCTACGAGCAGTACTTC. The encoded protein is CASKRDREAYEQYF. The chain links TRBV6-5 to TRBJ2-7, with TRBD1 matching 9 bases. This CDR3 contains 14 residues. With V trimmed by 7 bases and J by 2 bases, 6 bases remained unmatched. Germline CDR1 reads MNHEY; CDR2 reads SVGAGI.